A single sample is the source of the 2 T cell receptor beta chains below, sequenced in a study of OX40 agonist ivuxolimab in advanced cancers. Clones were read by immunoSEQ multiplex PCR, and TCRdb kept only the in-frame ones, dropping some. The sample gives tens of thousands of clones, 80% to 90% of which show up once; 9.5% to 10% is in the top ten. Sequencing was performed on CD4+ or CD8+ T cells sorted from blood, taken in a trial of the OX40 agonist ivuxolimab. The receptors derive from an adult with an advanced solid tumor such as melanoma, head and neck, liver or kidney cancer.

The CDR3 nucleotides read TGTGCCAGCAGCTCTACAGGGGACCAGCCCCAGCATTTT. Amino acid sequence: CASSSTGDQPQHF. The chain carries TRBV5-5 and TRBJ1-5; TRBD1 matches at 7 bases. The CDR3 is 13 residues long. V lost 3 bases to trimming and J lost 7 bases; unmatched junction nucleotides: 4. The germline CDR1 and CDR2 sequences are SGHKS and YYEKEE (reference sequence).

The chain joins TRBV5-1 to TRBJ1-4; no clear D. The ends were cut back, 3 bases at V and 1 base at J, with 13 bases in the middle. Germline CDR1 and CDR2: SGHRS and YFSETQ. The CDR3 totals 16 residues. CDR3 DNA sequence: TGCGCCAGCAGCTATCAACTCTCAGAAACTAATGAAAAACTGTTTTTT. Translating it yields CASSYQLSETNEKLFF.